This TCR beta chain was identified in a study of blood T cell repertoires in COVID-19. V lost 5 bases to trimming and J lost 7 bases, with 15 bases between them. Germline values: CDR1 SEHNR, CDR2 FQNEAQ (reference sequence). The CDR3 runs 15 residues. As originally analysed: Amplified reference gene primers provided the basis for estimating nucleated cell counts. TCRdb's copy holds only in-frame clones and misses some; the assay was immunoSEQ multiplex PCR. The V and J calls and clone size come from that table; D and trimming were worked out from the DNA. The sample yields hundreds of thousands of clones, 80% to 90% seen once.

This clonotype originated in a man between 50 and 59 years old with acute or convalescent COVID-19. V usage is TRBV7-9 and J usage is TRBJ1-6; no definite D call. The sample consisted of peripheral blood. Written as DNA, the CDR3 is TGTGCCAGCAGCCCCCGGGAGGGCCCCAATTCACCCCTCCACTTT. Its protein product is CASSPREGPNSPLHF.